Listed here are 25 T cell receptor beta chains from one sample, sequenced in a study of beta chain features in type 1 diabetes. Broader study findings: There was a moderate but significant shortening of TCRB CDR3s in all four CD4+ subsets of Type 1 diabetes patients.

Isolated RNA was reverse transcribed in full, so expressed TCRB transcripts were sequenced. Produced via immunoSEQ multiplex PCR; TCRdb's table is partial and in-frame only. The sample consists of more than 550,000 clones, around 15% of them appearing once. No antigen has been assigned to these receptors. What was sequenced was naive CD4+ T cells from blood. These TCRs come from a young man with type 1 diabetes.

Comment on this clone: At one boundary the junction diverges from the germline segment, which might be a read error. CDR3 in amino acids: CASSLGLAGGDTQYF. The CDR3 coding sequence is TGTGCTAGCAGCTTAGGACTAGCGGGAGGAGATACGCAGTATTTT. The chain couples TRBV7-7 to TRBJ2-3, with 14 bases fitting TRBD2. The CDR3 is 15 residues long. CDR1 and CDR2 (germline): SSHAT, FNYEAQ (reference sequence).

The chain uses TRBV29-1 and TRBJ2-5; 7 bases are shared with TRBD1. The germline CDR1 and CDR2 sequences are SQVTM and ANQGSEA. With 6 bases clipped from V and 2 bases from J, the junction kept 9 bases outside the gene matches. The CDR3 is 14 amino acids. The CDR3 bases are TGCAGCGTCCTCGACAGGGCGGAGCAAGAGACCCAGTACTTC. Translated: CSVLDRAEQETQYF.

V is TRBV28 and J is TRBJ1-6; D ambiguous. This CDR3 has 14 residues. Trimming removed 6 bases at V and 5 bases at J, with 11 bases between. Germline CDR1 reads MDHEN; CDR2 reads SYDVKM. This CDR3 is CASSSDTDNSPLHF. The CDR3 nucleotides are TGTGCCAGCAGCTCAGACACTGATAATTCACCCCTCCACTTT.

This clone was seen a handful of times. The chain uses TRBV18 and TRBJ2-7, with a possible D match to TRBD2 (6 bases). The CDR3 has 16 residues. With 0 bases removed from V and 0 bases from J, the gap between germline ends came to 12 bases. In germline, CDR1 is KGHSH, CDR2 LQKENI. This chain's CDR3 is CASSPPVIADSYEQYF. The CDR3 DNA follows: TGTGCCAGCTCACCACCGGTGATAGCGGACTCCTACGAGCAGTACTTC.

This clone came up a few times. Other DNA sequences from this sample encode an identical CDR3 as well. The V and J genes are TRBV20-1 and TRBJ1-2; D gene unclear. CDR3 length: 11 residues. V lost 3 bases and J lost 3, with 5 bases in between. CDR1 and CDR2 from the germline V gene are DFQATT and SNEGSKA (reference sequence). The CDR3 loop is CSASRDYGYTF. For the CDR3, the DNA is TGCAGTGCTAGTAGGGACTATGGCTACACCTTC.

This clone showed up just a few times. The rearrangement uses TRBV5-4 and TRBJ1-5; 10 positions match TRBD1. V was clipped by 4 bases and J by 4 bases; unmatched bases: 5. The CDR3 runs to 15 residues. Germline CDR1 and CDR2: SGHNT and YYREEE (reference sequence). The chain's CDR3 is CASSEDRGENQPQHF. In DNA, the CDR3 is TGTGCCAGCAGCGAGGACAGGGGGGAGAATCAGCCCCAGCATTTT.

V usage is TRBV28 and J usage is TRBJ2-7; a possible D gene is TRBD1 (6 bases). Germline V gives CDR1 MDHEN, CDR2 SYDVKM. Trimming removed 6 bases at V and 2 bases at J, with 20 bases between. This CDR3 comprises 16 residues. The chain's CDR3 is CASSSAGEGAAYEQYF. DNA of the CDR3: TGTGCCAGCAGCTCGGCAGGGGAAGGGGCGGCCTACGAGCAGTACTTC.

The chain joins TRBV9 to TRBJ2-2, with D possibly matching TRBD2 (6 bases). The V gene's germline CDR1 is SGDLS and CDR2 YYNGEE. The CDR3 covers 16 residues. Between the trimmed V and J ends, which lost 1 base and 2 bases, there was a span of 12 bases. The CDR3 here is CASSVQDSGNTGELFF. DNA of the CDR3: TGTGCCAGCAGCGTACAGGATAGCGGCAACACCGGGGAGCTGTTTTTT. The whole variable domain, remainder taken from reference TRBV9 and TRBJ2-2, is DSGVTQTPKHLITATGQRVTLRCSPRSGDLSVYWYQQSLDQGLQFLIQYYNGEERAKGNILERFSAQQFPDLHSELNLSSLELGDSALYFCASSVQDSGNTGELFFGEGSRLTVL.

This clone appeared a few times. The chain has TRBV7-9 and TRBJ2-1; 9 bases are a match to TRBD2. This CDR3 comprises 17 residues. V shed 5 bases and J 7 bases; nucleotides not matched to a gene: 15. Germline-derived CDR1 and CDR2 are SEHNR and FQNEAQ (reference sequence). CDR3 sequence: CASSRPATSGKSNEQFF. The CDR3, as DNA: TGTGCCAGCAGCCGCCCGGCGACTAGCGGAAAGAGTAATGAGCAGTTCTTC.

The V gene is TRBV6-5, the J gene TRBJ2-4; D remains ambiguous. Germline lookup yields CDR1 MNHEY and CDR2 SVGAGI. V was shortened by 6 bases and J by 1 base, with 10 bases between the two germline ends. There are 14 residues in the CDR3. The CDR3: CASSLSAAKNIQYF. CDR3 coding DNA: TGTGCCAGCAGCCTTAGTGCTGCCAAAAACATTCAGTACTTC.

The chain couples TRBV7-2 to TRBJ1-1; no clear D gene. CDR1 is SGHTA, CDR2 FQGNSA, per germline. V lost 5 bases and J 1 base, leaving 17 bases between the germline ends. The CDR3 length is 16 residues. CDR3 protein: CASSPQVGRSNTEAFF. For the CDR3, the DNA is TGTGCCAGCAGCCCTCAGGTCGGCAGATCGAACACTGAAGCTTTCTTT.

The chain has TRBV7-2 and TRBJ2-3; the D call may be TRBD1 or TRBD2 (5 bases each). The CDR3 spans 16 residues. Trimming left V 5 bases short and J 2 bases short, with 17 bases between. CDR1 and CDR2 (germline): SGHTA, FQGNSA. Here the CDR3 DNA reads TGTGCCAGCAGCCCTCGATTGGGGCTAGCCACAGATACGCAGTATTTT. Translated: CASSPRLGLATDTQYF.

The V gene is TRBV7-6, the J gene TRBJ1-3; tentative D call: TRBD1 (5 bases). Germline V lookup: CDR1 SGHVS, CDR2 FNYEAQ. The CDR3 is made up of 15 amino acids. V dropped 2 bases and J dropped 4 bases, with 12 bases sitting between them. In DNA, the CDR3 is TGTGCCAGCAGCTTACAAGGGGCGCCGGGAAACACCATATATTTT. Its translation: CASSLQGAPGNTIYF.

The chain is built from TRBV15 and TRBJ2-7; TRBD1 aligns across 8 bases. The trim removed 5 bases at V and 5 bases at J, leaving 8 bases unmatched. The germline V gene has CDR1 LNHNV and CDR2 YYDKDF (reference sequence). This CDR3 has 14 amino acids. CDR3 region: CATSSTDRANEQYF. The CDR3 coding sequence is TGTGCCACCAGCTCGACGGACAGGGCCAACGAGCAGTACTTC.

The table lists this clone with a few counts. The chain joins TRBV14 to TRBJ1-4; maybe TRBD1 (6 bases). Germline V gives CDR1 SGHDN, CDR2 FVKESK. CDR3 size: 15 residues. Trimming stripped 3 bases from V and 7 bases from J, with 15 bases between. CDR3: CASSQYQGNREKLFF. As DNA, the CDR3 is TGTGCCAGCAGCCAGTATCAGGGGAACCGTGAAAAACTGTTTTTT.

CDR3 residues: CASSPRQGFYEQYF. The CDR3 DNA reads TGTGCCAGCAGCCCCAGGCAGGGGTTCTACGAGCAGTACTTC. The rearrangement joins TRBV5-4 to TRBJ2-7; D is possibly TRBD1 (6 bases). The CDR3 is 14 residues long. V was shortened by 4 bases and J by 3 bases, with 14 bases between the two germline ends. Germline V lookup: CDR1 SGHNT, CDR2 YYREEE (reference sequence).

CDR3 sequence (DNA): TGCGCCAGCAGCTTGGCCGGGGCCAAAAACATTCAGTACTTC. Its translation: CASSLAGAKNIQYF. V and J are TRBV5-1 and TRBJ2-4; D unclear. The CDR3 consists of 14 residues. Germline V gene sequence: CDR1 SGHRS, CDR2 YFSETQ. V was cut by 0 bases and J by 1 base, with 5 bases left in between.

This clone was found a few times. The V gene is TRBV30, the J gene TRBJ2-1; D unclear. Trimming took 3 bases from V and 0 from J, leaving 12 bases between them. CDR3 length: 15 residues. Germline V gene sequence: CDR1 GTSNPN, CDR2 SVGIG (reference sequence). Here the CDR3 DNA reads TGTGCCTGGAGCCCGGACCTCAGCTCCTACAATGAGCAGTTCTTC. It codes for CAWSPDLSSYNEQFF. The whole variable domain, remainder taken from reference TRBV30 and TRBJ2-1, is SQTIHQWPATLVQPVGSPLSLECTVEGTSNPNLYWYRQAAGRGLQLLFYSVGIGQISSEVPQNLSASRPQDRQFILSSKKLLLSDSGFYLCAWSPDLSSYNEQFFGPGTRLTVL.

CDR3 nucleotides: TGTGCCACCTGGGGAGGAGGGGCTGGAAACACCATATATTTT. Translation: CATWGGGAGNTIYF. The V call is TRBV15, the J call TRBJ1-3; possible D gene TRBD1, 5 bases. CDR1 LNHNV and CDR2 YYDKDF come from the germline V gene (reference sequence). Trimming cost V 8 bases and J 2 bases, with 13 bases left between them. This CDR3 spans 14 amino acids. The full variable domain, rest sourced from reference TRBV15 and TRBJ1-3, is DAMVIQNPRYQVTQFGKPVTLSCSQTLNHNVMYWYQQKSSQAPKLLFHYYDKDFNNEADTPDNFQSRRPNTSFCFLDIRSPGLGDTAMYLCATWGGGAGNTIYFGEGSWLTVV.

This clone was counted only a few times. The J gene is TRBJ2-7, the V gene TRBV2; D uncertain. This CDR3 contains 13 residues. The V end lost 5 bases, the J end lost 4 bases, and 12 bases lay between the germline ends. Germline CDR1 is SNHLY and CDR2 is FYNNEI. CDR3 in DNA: TGTGCCAGCAGTTTACGGACCGAGTACGAGCAGTACTTC. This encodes CASSLRTEYEQYF.

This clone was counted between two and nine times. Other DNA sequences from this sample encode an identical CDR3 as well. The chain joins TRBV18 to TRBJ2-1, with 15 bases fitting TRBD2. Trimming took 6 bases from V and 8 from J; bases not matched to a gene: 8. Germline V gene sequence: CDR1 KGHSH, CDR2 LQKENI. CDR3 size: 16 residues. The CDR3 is CASSPPGLAGGYEQFF. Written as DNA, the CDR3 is TGTGCCAGCTCCCCGCCGGGACTAGCGGGGGGATATGAGCAGTTCTTC.

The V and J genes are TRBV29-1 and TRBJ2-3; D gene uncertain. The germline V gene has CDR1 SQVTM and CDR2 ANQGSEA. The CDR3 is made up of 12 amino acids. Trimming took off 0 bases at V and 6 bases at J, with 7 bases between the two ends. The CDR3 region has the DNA TGCAGCGTTGAAGACGGAGCGGATACGCAGTATTTT. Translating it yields CSVEDGADTQYF.

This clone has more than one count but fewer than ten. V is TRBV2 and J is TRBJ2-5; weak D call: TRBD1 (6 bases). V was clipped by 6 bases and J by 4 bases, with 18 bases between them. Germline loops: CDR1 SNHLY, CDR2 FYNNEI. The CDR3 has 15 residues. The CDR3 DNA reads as TGTGCCAGCAGCAAGGAGGACAGAGTAAGAGAGACCCAGTACTTC. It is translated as CASSKEDRVRETQYF. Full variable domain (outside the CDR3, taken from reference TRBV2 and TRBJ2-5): EPEVTQTPSHQVTQMGQEVILRCVPISNHLYFYWYRQILGQKVEFLVSFYNNEISEKSEIFDDQFSVERPDGSNFTLKIRSTKLEDSAMYFCASSKEDRVRETQYFGPGTRLLVL.

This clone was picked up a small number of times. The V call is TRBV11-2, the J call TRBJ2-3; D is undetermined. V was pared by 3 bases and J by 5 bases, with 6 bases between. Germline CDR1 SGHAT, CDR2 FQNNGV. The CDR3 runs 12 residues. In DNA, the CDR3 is TGTGCCAGCAGCTTGAAAGGAGATACGCAGTATTTT. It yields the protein CASSLKGDTQYF.

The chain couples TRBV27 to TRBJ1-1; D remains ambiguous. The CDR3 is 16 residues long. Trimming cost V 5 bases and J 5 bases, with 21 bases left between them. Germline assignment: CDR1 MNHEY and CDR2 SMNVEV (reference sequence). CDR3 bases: TGTGCCAGCAGTAGGTGGAAAGGTGGGGAGGGTACTGAAGCTTTCTTT. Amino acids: CASSRWKGGEGTEAFF.